The 12 T cell receptor beta chains presented below share a single source sample, sequenced in a study of technical replicates of blood from a few donors. The protocol was immunoSEQ multiplex PCR, while the TCRdb copy is restricted to in-frame clones and leaves out a portion. Among 100,000 or so clones listed, approximately 93% were seen once. Sequencing input: T cells isolated from PBMCs. The receptors come from a human donor in good health.

V usage is TRBV11-2 and J usage is TRBJ2-1; TRBD2 might be the D (5 bases). The CDR3 has 15 residues. V was trimmed by 1 base and J by 3 bases, leaving 10 bases between them. Germline-derived CDR1 and CDR2 are SGHAT and FQNNGV. CDR3 bases: TGTGCCAGCAGCTTAGTGAGCGGTATCTACAATGAGCAGTTCTTC. This gives the protein CASSLVSGIYNEQFF.

This clone was recorded only once. The chain links TRBV27 to TRBJ2-3, with TRBD2 identical over 9 bases. V gave up 0 bases and J gave up 0 bases; unmatched junction bases: 4. The germline CDR1 and CDR2 sequences are MNHEY and SMNVEV (reference sequence). The CDR3 runs to 17 residues. This CDR3 is CASSLSPGTSSTDTQYF. CDR3 in DNA: TGTGCCAGCAGTTTATCCCCCGGGACTAGCAGCACAGATACGCAGTATTTT.

This chain connects TRBV28 to TRBJ2-2, with D perhaps matching TRBD1 (5 bases). The germline CDR1 and CDR2 sequences are MDHEN and SYDVKM. The CDR3 sequence is 20 residues long. Trimming pared 4 bases from V and 0 bases from J, leaving 24 bases between. The CDR3 nucleotides read TGTGCCAGCAGTTCCCCGCAAGGGGATCGACACAGAACGAACACCGGGGAGCTGTTTTTT. This codes for CASSSPQGDRHRTNTGELFF.

The chain is built from TRBV6-1 and TRBJ2-7; the match to TRBD1 covers 10 bases. This CDR3 has 14 amino acids. The germline CDR1 and CDR2 sequences are MNHNS and SASEGT. V shed 6 bases and J 4 bases; nucleotides not matched to a gene: 6. CDR3 residues: CASRAGTGVYEQYF. Written as DNA, the CDR3 is TGTGCCAGCAGGGCCGGGACAGGGGTTTACGAGCAGTACTTC.

This clone was seen a handful of times. The chain links TRBV7-9 to TRBJ1-6; 7 bases are a match to TRBD1. The CDR3 totals 16 residues. Losses at the gene ends were 6 bases for V and 6 bases for J; bases not matched to a gene: 11. Germline V lookup: CDR1 SEHNR, CDR2 FQNEAQ (reference sequence). CDR3 in amino acids: CASSLRQGLINSPLHF. As DNA, the CDR3 is TGTGCCAGCAGTCTCCGACAGGGTTTGATTAATTCACCCCTCCACTTT.

The rearrangement links TRBV30 to TRBJ2-7, with 12 nucleotides matching TRBD1. The CDR3 loop spans 15 amino acids. The trim removed 1 base at V and 4 bases at J, leaving 5 bases unmatched. CDR1 GTSNPN and CDR2 SVGIG come from the germline V gene (reference sequence). In nucleotides, the CDR3 is TGTGCCTGGAGTGCGCCGGGACAGGGGGCTTACGAGCAGTACTTC. Its protein product is CAWSAPGQGAYEQYF. The full variable domain, completed using reference TRBV30 and TRBJ2-7, is SQTIHQWPATLVQPVGSPLSLECTVEGTSNPNLYWYRQAAGRGLQLLFYSVGIGQISSEVPQNLSASRPQDRQFILSSKKLLLSDSGFYLCAWSAPGQGAYEQYFGPGTRLTVT.

Regarding this clone: The same CDR3 arises from other DNA sequences in this sample as well. The chain's CDR3 is CASSLGQVNTEAFF. In DNA, the CDR3 is TGTGCCAGCAGCTTAGGGCAGGTTAACACTGAAGCTTTCTTT. V and J are TRBV7-9 and TRBJ1-1; D call uncertain. The CDR3 has 14 residues. From germline, CDR1 is SEHNR and CDR2 FQNEAQ (reference sequence). Between the trimmed V and J ends, which lost 1 base and 2 bases, there was a span of 8 bases.

The CDR3: CASSYLGTGGTDTQYF. DNA of the CDR3: TGTGCCAGCAGTTACTTAGGGACAGGGGGCACAGATACGCAGTATTTT. The V call is TRBV6-5, the J call TRBJ2-3, with 10 bases matching TRBD1. The CDR3 runs to 16 residues. Unmatched junction bases numbered 2, after V lost 1 base and J lost 1 base. Germline V gene lookup returns CDR1 MNHEY and CDR2 SVGAGI.

The genes are TRBV11-3 and TRBJ1-1; 9 positions agree with TRBD1. The CDR3 is 14 residues long. Losses at the gene ends were 5 bases for V and 5 bases for J; bases not matched to a gene: 6. From germline, CDR1 is SGHNT and CDR2 YENEEA. Written as DNA, the CDR3 is TGTGCCAGCAGCCCCCGGGACAGGGCGACTGAAGCTTTCTTT. It codes for CASSPRDRATEAFF.

V and J are TRBV4-2 and TRBJ1-3, with 7 bases identical to TRBD1. V dropped 2 bases and J dropped 0; count of bases not matched to a gene: 7. CDR3 size: 17 residues. Germline CDR1 LGHNA, CDR2 YNFKEQ. CDR3 nucleotide sequence: TGTGCCAGCAGCCAACCGGGACAGCTAACCTCTGGAAACACCATATATTTT. It is translated as CASSQPGQLTSGNTIYF.

This clone has only a few counts. The V call is TRBV2, the J call TRBJ2-4; 7 bases align to TRBD1. Germline V CDR1 and CDR2: SNHLY, FYNNEI. This CDR3 comprises 15 residues. V lost 3 bases and J lost 3; bases outside the gene matches: 5. CDR3 loop: CASSDKGAGKNIQYF. The CDR3 region has the DNA TGTGCCAGCAGTGATAAGGGGGCGGGCAAAAACATTCAGTACTTC.

This chain connects TRBV19 to TRBJ2-2; D remains ambiguous. This CDR3 is built from 17 residues. Germline CDR1 LNHDA, CDR2 SQIVND (reference sequence). With 7 bases removed from V and 4 bases from J, the gap between germline ends came to 22 bases. CDR3 protein: CASNPFSASRGTGELFF. The CDR3 coding sequence is TGTGCCAGTAACCCATTTTCAGCTTCGCGAGGCACCGGGGAGCTGTTTTTT.